This entry lists 2 T cell receptor beta chains sequenced from one sample in a study of T cell responses to AZD1222 COVID-19 vaccine. TCRdb's copy holds only in-frame clones and misses some; the assay was immunoSEQ multiplex PCR. The table records over 100,000 clones, around 90% of them present only once. This sample comprised peripheral blood, obtained on day 0 of AZD1222 vaccination. These receptors came from an adult in good health.

The V call is TRBV11-2, the J call TRBJ2-7; D not certain. Per the germline V gene, CDR1 is SGHAT and CDR2 is FQNNGV. The ends were cut back, 2 bases at V and 4 bases at J, with 3 bases in the middle. The CDR3 consists of 11 residues. Here the CDR3 DNA reads TGTGCCAGCAGCTTACAGTACGAGCAGTACTTC. This sequence encodes CASSLQYEQYF.

The CDR3 DNA follows: TGTGCCAGCAGTGAGCCCGGGCATGGCTACACCTTC. This sequence encodes CASSEPGHGYTF. The J gene is TRBJ1-2, the V gene TRBV2, with unresolved D. V was cut by 3 bases and J by 6 bases, with 8 bases left in between. The CDR3 runs to 12 residues. Germline V gene data show CDR1 as SNHLY and CDR2 as FYNNEI.